One and the same sample provided the 17 T cell receptor beta chains below, sequenced in a study of CD8+ T cells in alopecia areata. As for treatment: oral pan-JAK inhibitor, 5-10 mg twice daily. RNA extraction was followed by reverse transcription into cDNA, which acted as the sequencing template. Here immunoSEQ multiplex PCR was the method, and the copy in TCRdb shows in-frame clones only, minus some. The repertoire holds roughly 200,000 clones, roughly 50% seen once, with 11% in the top ten. This specimen was CD8+ T cells sorted from blood, taken at week 24, from a patient treated with tofacitinib. The source of these receptors is a human donor with alopecia areata.

The J gene is TRBJ2-7, the V gene TRBV10-3; 9 bases line up with TRBD1. The CDR3 extends over 15 amino acids. With V trimmed by 6 bases and J by 2 bases, 8 bases remained unmatched. Germline V lookup: CDR1 ENHRY, CDR2 SYGVKD. DNA of the CDR3: TGTGCCATCAGAACCGGGACAGGGCGGCCCTACGAGCAGTACTTC. Its protein is CAIRTGTGRPYEQYF.

This chain connects TRBV7-8 to TRBJ1-1; perhaps TRBD1 as D (5 bases). The V end lost 7 bases, the J end lost 3 bases, and 15 bases lay between the germline ends. The CDR3 covers 14 residues. Per the germline V gene, CDR1 is SGHVS and CDR2 is FQNEAQ. The CDR3 is CASTMTPGDTEAFF. The CDR3 DNA follows: TGTGCCAGCACCATGACACCGGGGGACACTGAAGCTTTCTTT.

This clone showed up just a few times. The CDR3, as DNA: TGCAGCGTTGAAGTAGCGGGGGGACCCTACAATGAGCAGTTCTTC. Amino acid sequence: CSVEVAGGPYNEQFF. This chain uses TRBV29-1 with TRBJ2-1; 10 positions match TRBD2. Germline assignment: CDR1 SQVTM and CDR2 ANQGSEA. J gave up 2 bases and V 1 base, and 2 bases lay outside the gene matches. The CDR3 consists of 15 residues.

The chain couples TRBV9 to TRBJ1-6; the D gene is possibly TRBD1 (6 bases). V was trimmed by 6 bases and J by 5 bases, leaving 12 bases between them. CDR3 length equals 14 residues. CDR1 is SGDLS, CDR2 YYNGEE, per germline. CDR3 DNA sequence: TGTGCCAGCAACACAGGGACCGATAATTCACCCCTCCACTTT. Protein sequence: CASNTGTDNSPLHF.

Comments on this clone: Other DNA sequences of this sample code for an identical CDR3. The chain combines TRBV4-1 with TRBJ2-7, with 7 nucleotides matching TRBD2. There are 14 residues in the CDR3. Germline V gives CDR1 MGHRA, CDR2 YSYEKL. After removal of 1 base from V and 1 base from J, the junction contained 1 base not matched to a gene. The DNA of the CDR3 is TGCGCCAGCAGCCAAGGGGAGGGTTCCTACGAGCAGTACTTC. It encodes CASSQGEGSYEQYF.

The chain joins TRBV29-1 to TRBJ1-2; 11 positions match TRBD1. The CDR3 is 13 residues long. After removal of 4 bases from V and 7 bases from J, the junction contained 5 bases not matched to a gene. Germline V gives CDR1 SQVTM, CDR2 ANQGSEA. The CDR3 protein is CSVVDRGRLGYTF. The DNA of the CDR3 is TGCAGCGTTGTGGACAGGGGGCGGCTTGGCTACACCTTC.

This clone came up a few times. The chain employs TRBV12-5 and TRBJ1-4; TRBD1 matches 9 bases. The CDR3 totals 17 residues. Trimming cost V 1 base and J 7 bases; bases outside gene matches: 10. The germline V gene encodes CDR1 LGHNT and CDR2 FRNRAP. This chain's CDR3 is CASGLGPSGTGPEKLFF. The CDR3 DNA reads TGTGCTAGTGGTTTGGGGCCATCCGGGACAGGGCCTGAAAAACTGTTTTTT. Complete variable domain (other parts from reference TRBV12-5 and TRBJ1-4): DARVTQTPRHKVTEMGQEVTMRCQPILGHNTVFWYRQTMMQGLELLAYFRNRAPLDDSGMPKDRFSAEMPDATLATLKIQPSEPRDSAVYFCASGLGPSGTGPEKLFFGSGTQLSVL.

This chain uses TRBV19 with TRBJ1-1, with TRBD1 matching over 9 bases. The ends lost 4 bases at V and 4 bases at J; junction bases unmatched: 13. CDR1 is LNHDA, CDR2 SQIVND, per germline (reference sequence). CDR3 length equals 17 residues. The CDR3 DNA is TGTGCCAGTAGTAGAGGACAGGGGCCTACACGAGCCACTGAAGCTTTCTTT. Its protein is CASSRGQGPTRATEAFF.

This clone was seen just once. This chain connects TRBV27 to TRBJ2-5; possibly TRBD1 for D (5 bases). Germline V gene sequence: CDR1 MNHEY, CDR2 SMNVEV (reference sequence). The V gene lost 5 bases and the J gene lost 3 bases, with 19 bases spanning the gap. The CDR3 sequence is 16 residues long. DNA of the CDR3: TGTGCCAGCAGTCGAACCCTGACAGTTACTAAAGAGACCCAGTACTTC. Amino acids: CASSRTLTVTKETQYF.

The rearrangement joins TRBV5-4 to TRBJ2-5; 14 bases align to TRBD2. CDR3 size: 17 residues. Germline V gene sequence: CDR1 SGHNT, CDR2 YYREEE (reference sequence). After removal of 2 bases from V and 1 base from J, the junction contained 4 bases not matched to a gene. This CDR3 is CASSFGLAGGGQETQYF. CDR3 nucleotide sequence: TGTGCCAGCAGCTTTGGACTAGCGGGGGGTGGCCAAGAGACCCAGTACTTC.

This chain links TRBV9 with TRBJ1-1; D remains unclear. CDR1 SGDLS and CDR2 YYNGEE come from the germline V gene. Trimming took off 3 bases at V and 7 bases at J, with 10 bases between the two ends. The CDR3 is 12 amino acids. The CDR3 protein is CASSGSANEAFF. Written as DNA, the CDR3 is TGTGCCAGCAGCGGAAGCGCAAATGAAGCTTTCTTT.

This clone showed up just a few times. At the DNA level, this CDR3 is encoded by other sequences in the same sample as well. This chain links TRBV9 with TRBJ1-5, with 8 positions matching TRBD1. V gave up 0 bases and J gave up 6 bases; unmatched junction bases: 2. This CDR3 has 14 residues. Germline V gene sequence: CDR1 SGDLS, CDR2 YYNGEE. This CDR3 is CASSVGTGGQPQHF. The CDR3 DNA follows: TGTGCCAGCAGCGTAGGCACAGGGGGTCAGCCCCAGCATTTT.

This chain links TRBV11-2 with TRBJ2-7; tentatively, D is TRBD1 or TRBD2 (5 bases each). There are 14 residues in the CDR3. Germline lookup yields CDR1 SGHAT and CDR2 FQNNGV. The V end lost 4 bases, the J end lost 3 bases, and 13 bases lay between the germline ends. CDR3 protein: CASSSPGRFYEQYF. The CDR3 nucleotides read TGTGCCAGCAGCTCCCCGGGACGGTTCTACGAGCAGTACTTC. The whole variable domain, remainder taken from reference TRBV11-2 and TRBJ2-7, is EAGVAQSPRYKIIEKRQSVAFWCNPISGHATLYWYQQILGQGPKLLIQFQNNGVVDDSQLPKDRFSAERLKGVDSTLKIQPAKLEDSAVYLCASSSPGRFYEQYFGPGTRLTVT.

This chain uses TRBV6-5 with TRBJ2-7, with 8 nucleotides matching TRBD1. With V trimmed by 0 bases and J by 3 bases, 7 bases remained unmatched. CDR3 size: 16 residues. The V gene's germline CDR1 is MNHEY and CDR2 SVGAGI. The CDR3 bases are TGTGCCAGCAGTTACTCGACAGGGGAAGGGCTCTACGAGCAGTACTTC. Protein product: CASSYSTGEGLYEQYF.

This clone was seen a few times. The chain is built from TRBV5-6 and TRBJ1-6, with unresolved D. V lost 0 bases and J 12 bases, leaving 7 bases between the germline ends. The germline V gene has CDR1 SGHDT and CDR2 YYEEEE. CDR3 size: 12 residues. CDR3 protein: CASSLAGVPLHF. CDR3 DNA sequence: TGTGCCAGCAGCTTGGCCGGGGTACCCCTCCACTTT.

This clone showed up just a few times. The chain carries TRBV10-3 and TRBJ2-7, with TRBD1 identical over 8 bases. Germline CDR1 ENHRY, CDR2 SYGVKD. Trimming took 2 bases from V and 3 from J; bases not matched to a gene: 3. The CDR3 contains 14 residues. CDR3 DNA: TGTGCCATCAGTGAGGGACAGGGTGGCTACGAGCAGTACTTC. As protein: CAISEGQGGYEQYF.

This chain joins TRBV4-3 and TRBJ1-1, with TRBD1 identical over 10 bases. Unmatched junction bases numbered 4, after V lost 3 bases and J lost 0 bases. The CDR3 runs to 16 residues. Germline V gene sequence: CDR1 LGHNA, CDR2 YSLEER. The DNA for the CDR3 is TGCGCCAGCAGCCACCGACAGGGGGCCCTGAACACTGAAGCTTTCTTT. Translation gives CASSHRQGALNTEAFF.